Below are 24 T cell receptor beta chains sequenced from a single sample in a study of CD8 T cells in ankylosing spondylitis. No antigen is known for these receptors. General study results and limits: What seemed typical of ankylosing spondylitis blood was a TCR beta motif built from several highly homologous variants.

TCRdb ran MiXCR on the 5' RACE reads and lists one entry per CDR3 protein. The sample lists hundreds of thousands of distinct CDR3 sequences; roughly 13% were seen once. Sequencing used blood, either unsorted or a sorted T cell fraction (not recorded which). These receptors were obtained from a male donor with ankylosing spondylitis.

In regard to this clonotype: This could be a read error, since a much larger clone is one nucleotide away. The rearrangement joins TRBV20-1 to TRBJ2-1; 10 bases line up with TRBD2. In germline, CDR1 is DFQATT, CDR2 SNEGSKA (reference sequence). The CDR3 covers 14 residues. The CDR3 protein is CRASGTSAYNEQFF. CDR3 bases: TGCAGGGCCTCCGGGACTAGCGCCTACAATGAGCAGTTCTTC.

The chain links TRBV11-3 to TRBJ2-2, with 7 positions matching TRBD1. V lost 1 base and J lost 2; bases outside the gene matches: 7. Germline loops: CDR1 SGHNT, CDR2 YENEEA. CDR3 length: 17 amino acids. The CDR3 spells CASSLGQTGTNTGELFF. In DNA, the CDR3 is TGTGCCAGCAGCTTAGGCCAGACAGGGACCAACACCGGGGAGCTGTTTTTT.

This clonotype was observed a few times. The chain recombines TRBV25-1 with TRBJ1-2, with D possibly TRBD1 on 5 matching bases. Trimming cost V 3 bases and J 3 bases, with 11 bases left between them. From germline, CDR1 is MGHDK and CDR2 SYGVNS. CDR3 length: 14 amino acids. The CDR3 nucleotides are TGTGCCAGCAGTGACGCGGGGCGAGACTATGGCTACACCTTC. Translated: CASSDAGRDYGYTF.

This clonotype came up many times. V and J are TRBV20-1 and TRBJ1-2, with 8 positions matching TRBD1. This CDR3 spans 13 amino acids. The V and J ends lost 3 bases and 4 bases, in that order; junction bases with no gene match: 4. Germline V lookup: CDR1 DFQATT, CDR2 SNEGSKA (reference sequence). CDR3 protein: CSASPGQGYGYTF. As DNA, the CDR3 is TGCAGTGCTAGTCCCGGACAGGGCTATGGCTACACCTTC.

In its sample, this clonotype was seen a few times. The J gene is TRBJ1-6, the V gene TRBV5-5; D not resolved. This CDR3 has 12 amino acids. V gave up 1 base and J gave up 7 bases, with 3 bases separating them. The germline V gene has CDR1 SGHKS and CDR2 YYEKEE (reference sequence). CDR3 protein: CASSLLNSPLHF. The DNA of the CDR3 is TGTGCCAGCAGCTTGTTAAATTCACCCCTCCACTTT. The full variable domain, with the rest looked up from reference TRBV5-5 and TRBJ1-6, is DAGVTQSPTHLIKTRGQQVTLRCSPISGHKSVSWYQQVLGQGPQFIFQYYEKEERGRGNFPDRFSARQFPNYSSELNVNALLLGDSALYLCASSLLNSPLHFGNGTRLTVT.

The chain is built from TRBV11-2 and TRBJ1-1; 8 bases are shared with TRBD1. Trimming at V came to 4 bases and at J to 1 base, leaving 2 bases not matched to a gene. The CDR3 is made up of 14 amino acids. Germline CDR1 and CDR2: SGHAT and FQNNGV. CDR3 coding DNA: TGTGCCAGCAGCTGGGACAGGTGGAACACTGAAGCTTTCTTT. This translates into CASSWDRWNTEAFF.

This clonotype was counted at least ten times. The chain recombines TRBV5-1 with TRBJ2-3; maybe TRBD2 (5 bases). CDR1 and CDR2 from the germline V gene are SGHRS and YFSETQ. V gave up 5 bases and J gave up 6 bases, with 13 bases separating them. This CDR3 has 13 residues. As DNA, the CDR3 is TGCGCCAGCAGTGACGGCCCGGGGGATACGCAGTATTTT. As protein: CASSDGPGDTQYF. Variable domain in full (rest from reference TRBV5-1 and TRBJ2-3): KAGVTQTPRYLIKTRGQQVTLSCSPISGHRSVSWYQQTPGQGLQFLFEYFSETQRNKGNFPGRFSGRQFSNSRSEMNVSTLELGDSALYLCASSDGPGDTQYFGPGTRLTVL.

Only a few counts were recorded for this clonotype. The chain uses TRBV11-2 and TRBJ2-7; maybe TRBD2 (5 bases). Trimming removed 0 bases from V and 7 bases from J, with 16 bases in between. The CDR3 has 15 amino acids. Germline values: CDR1 SGHAT, CDR2 FQNNGV. The CDR3, as DNA: TGTGCCAGCAGCTTAGATTTAGGAACCGGAGGTGAGCAGTACTTC. As protein: CASSLDLGTGGEQYF.

This clonotype was found a few times. This chain uses TRBV3-1 with TRBJ2-7; tentatively, D is TRBD1 (6 bases). V was cut by 4 bases and J by 2 bases, with 18 bases left in between. The CDR3 is made up of 16 amino acids. In germline, CDR1 is LGHDT, CDR2 YNNKEL (reference sequence). The CDR3 here is CASSPGRGGFTYEQYF. CDR3 DNA: TGTGCCAGCAGCCCAGGGCGAGGGGGTTTTACCTACGAGCAGTACTTC.

This clonotype was counted many times. The J gene is TRBJ2-1, the V gene TRBV12-3 or TRBV12-4, with 14 bases fitting TRBD2. Losses at the gene ends were 7 bases for V and 2 bases for J; bases not matched to a gene: 4. The CDR3 extends over 16 amino acids. CDR3 bases: TGTGCCAGCACTCTGGGACTAGCGGGAGCCTACAATGAGCAGTTCTTC. This codes for CASTLGLAGAYNEQFF.

V and J are TRBV19 and TRBJ1-5, with 8 nucleotides matching TRBD1. V dropped 7 bases and J dropped 7; count of bases not matched to a gene: 9. The germline gives CDR1 LNHDA, CDR2 SQIVND (reference sequence). The CDR3 runs to 14 residues. CDR3 DNA: TGTGCCAGTAAAAGACAGGGGTCGTACCAGCCCCAGCATTTT. It yields the protein CASKRQGSYQPQHF.

On this clonotype: A read error is possible here, since a much larger clone lies one base away. The chain carries TRBV4-2 and TRBJ2-1; 8 nucleotides agree with TRBD2. Germline V lookup: CDR1 LGHNA, CDR2 YNFKEQ. The CDR3 length is 15 residues. The DNA for the CDR3 is TGTGCCAGCAGCCAAGAACTAGCGGTAGGGATTGAGCCGTTCTTC. Translated: CASSQELAVGIEPFF.

Only a few counts were recorded for this clonotype. This chain uses TRBV28 with TRBJ2-2; D gene ambiguous. The CDR3 is 13 amino acids. Germline lookup yields CDR1 MDHEN and CDR2 SYDVKM. V was cut by 3 bases and J by 4 bases, with 6 bases left in between. The chain's CDR3 is CASSFVTTGELFF. DNA of the CDR3: TGTGCCAGCAGTTTTGTCACCACCGGGGAGCTGTTTTTT.

The chain carries TRBV20-1 and TRBJ2-5; 12 nucleotides agree with TRBD2. The CDR3 has 17 residues. Trimming at V came to 5 bases and at J to 2 bases, leaving 12 bases not matched to a gene. Germline loops: CDR1 DFQATT, CDR2 SNEGSKA (reference sequence). CDR3 sequence reads: CSAPLPTSGRRQETQYF. DNA for the CDR3: TGCAGTGCTCCCCTTCCGACTAGCGGGAGAAGGCAAGAGACCCAGTACTTC.

This chain links TRBV2 with TRBJ2-2, with a tentative D call TRBD2 (7 bases). V gave up 2 bases and J gave up 6 bases, with 13 bases separating them. The CDR3 totals 15 residues. From germline, CDR1 is SNHLY and CDR2 FYNNEI. CDR3 residues: CASSERGGSSGELFF. The DNA for the CDR3 is TGTGCCAGCAGTGAAAGGGGGGGCTCTTCCGGGGAGCTGTTTTTT.

The chain uses TRBV12-3 or TRBV12-4 and TRBJ2-3; tentatively, D is TRBD1 (5 bases). CDR3 size: 15 residues. V was cut by 2 bases and J by 1 base, with 10 bases left in between. Here the CDR3 reads CASSLRTKRTDTQYF. DNA for the CDR3: TGTGCCAGCAGTTTAAGGACAAAACGCACAGATACGCAGTATTTT.

The V gene is TRBV20-1, the J gene TRBJ2-3; 10 bases match TRBD2. The CDR3 contains 16 residues. Germline CDR1 reads DFQATT; CDR2 reads SNEGSKA (reference sequence). V lost 0 bases to trimming and J lost 4 bases; unmatched junction nucleotides: 7. The chain's CDR3 is CSARDQAGGRSDTQYF. The DNA of the CDR3 is TGCAGTGCTAGAGATCAAGCGGGAGGGCGCTCAGATACGCAGTATTTT.

The table lists this clonotype with a few counts. The chain employs TRBV9 and TRBJ1-1; D ambiguous. Trimming stripped 4 bases from V and 1 base from J, with 11 bases between. Germline CDR1 is SGDLS and CDR2 is YYNGEE. The CDR3 consists of 14 residues. In nucleotides, the CDR3 is TGTGCCAGCAGCCGCACGTTGTCGAACACTGAAGCTTTCTTT. Translation: CASSRTLSNTEAFF.

The CDR3 here is CASSPGRGREQFF. CDR3 DNA: TGTGCCAGCAGCCCAGGCCGTGGACGTGAGCAGTTCTTC. This chain uses TRBV3-1 with TRBJ2-1; D is undetermined. V lost 4 bases, J lost 9 bases, and 13 bases lay in between. The germline V gene encodes CDR1 LGHDT and CDR2 YNNKEL (reference sequence). CDR3 length: 13 residues.

This clonotype was counted between two and nine times. The chain joins TRBV20-1 to TRBJ2-1, with 7 bases lining up with TRBD2. This CDR3 region has 16 residues. From germline, CDR1 is DFQATT and CDR2 SNEGSKA (reference sequence). The V segment lost 5 bases and the J segment 8 bases; nucleotides outside the gene matches: 18. The CDR3 reads CSAHTAAGVLGDEQFF. CDR3 coding DNA: TGCAGTGCTCATACCGCCGCGGGAGTCCTGGGCGATGAGCAGTTCTTC.

J is TRBJ2-1 and V is TRBV6-6; D perhaps matches TRBD2 (5 bases). CDR1 is MNHNY, CDR2 SVGAGI, per germline (reference sequence). The CDR3 loop spans 11 amino acids. Trimming shortened V by 6 bases and J by 7 bases, and 7 bases separated the two germline ends. As DNA, the CDR3 is TGTGCCAGCAGCTGGACTAATGAGCAGTTCTTC. Translating gives CASSWTNEQFF.

This clonotype was picked up many times. The chain uses TRBV18 and TRBJ2-3; D is ambiguous. CDR1 KGHSH and CDR2 LQKENI come from the germline V gene. The V gene lost 0 bases and the J gene lost 5 bases, with 12 bases spanning the gap. This CDR3 contains 15 residues. The CDR3 nucleotides are TGTGCCAGCTCACCACCGGAAAACAGATTAGATACGCAGTATTTT. Its protein is CASSPPENRLDTQYF.

DNA for the CDR3: TGTGCCAGCAGCTTAGGGACGGCCAGCTCCTACGAGCAGTACGTC. It encodes CASSLGTASSYEQYV. The chain has TRBV7-9 and TRBJ2-7; D unresolved. From germline, CDR1 is SEHNR and CDR2 FQNEAQ (reference sequence). Trimming took 1 base from V and 0 from J, leaving 10 bases between them. The CDR3 length is 15 residues.

The rearrangement links TRBV18 to TRBJ2-1; D gene unclear. Germline-derived CDR1 and CDR2 are KGHSH and LQKENI. There are 14 residues in the CDR3. Trimming left V 6 bases short and J 9 bases short, with 18 bases between. CDR3 amino acids: CASSRSVDFSEQFF. Written as DNA, the CDR3 is TGTGCCAGCTCCCGATCTGTTGACTTCAGTGAGCAGTTCTTC. Filled out from reference TRBV18 and TRBJ2-1, the complete variable domain reads NAGVMQNPRHLVRRRGQEARLRCSPMKGHSHVYWYRQLPEEGLKFMVYLQKENIIDESGMPKERFSAEFPKEGPSILRIQQVVRGDSAAYFCASSRSVDFSEQFFGPGTRLTVL.